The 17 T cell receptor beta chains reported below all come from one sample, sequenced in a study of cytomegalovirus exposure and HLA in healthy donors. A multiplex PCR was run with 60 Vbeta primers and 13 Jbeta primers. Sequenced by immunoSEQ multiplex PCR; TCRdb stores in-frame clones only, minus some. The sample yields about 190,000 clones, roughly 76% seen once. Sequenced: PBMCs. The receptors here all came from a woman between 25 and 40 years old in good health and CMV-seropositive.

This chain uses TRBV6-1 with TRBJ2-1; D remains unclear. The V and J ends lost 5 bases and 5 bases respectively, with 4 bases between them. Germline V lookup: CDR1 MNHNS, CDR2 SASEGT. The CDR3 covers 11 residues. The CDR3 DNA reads TGTGCCAGCAGTTTAAACAATGAGCAGTTCTTC. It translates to CASSLNNEQFF.

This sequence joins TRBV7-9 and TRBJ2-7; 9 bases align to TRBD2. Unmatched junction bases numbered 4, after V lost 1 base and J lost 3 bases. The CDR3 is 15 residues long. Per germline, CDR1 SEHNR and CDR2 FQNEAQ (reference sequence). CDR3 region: CASSLVGLAGYEQYF. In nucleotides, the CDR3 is TGTGCCAGCAGCTTAGTGGGACTAGCTGGCTACGAGCAGTACTTC.

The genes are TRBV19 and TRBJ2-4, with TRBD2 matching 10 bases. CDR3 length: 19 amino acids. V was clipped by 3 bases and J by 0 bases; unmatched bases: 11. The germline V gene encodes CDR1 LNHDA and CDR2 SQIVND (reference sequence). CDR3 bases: TGTGCCAGTAGTATTGCAGCTAGCGGGGGAAACGTAGCCAAAAACATTCAGTACTTC. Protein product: CASSIAASGGNVAKNIQYF. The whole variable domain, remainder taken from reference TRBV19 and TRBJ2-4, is DGGITQSPKYLFRKEGQNVTLSCEQNLNHDAMYWYRQDPGQGLRLIYYSQIVNDFQKGDIAEGYSVSREKKESFPLTVTSAQKNPTAFYLCASSIAASGGNVAKNIQYFGAGTRLSVL.

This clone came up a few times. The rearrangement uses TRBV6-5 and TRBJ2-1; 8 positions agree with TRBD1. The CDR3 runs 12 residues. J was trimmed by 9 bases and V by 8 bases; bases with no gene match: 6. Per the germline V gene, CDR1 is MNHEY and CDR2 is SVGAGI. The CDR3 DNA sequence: TGTGCCAGCGGGCAGGGGGCGAGTGAGCAGTTCTTC. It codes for CASGQGASEQFF.

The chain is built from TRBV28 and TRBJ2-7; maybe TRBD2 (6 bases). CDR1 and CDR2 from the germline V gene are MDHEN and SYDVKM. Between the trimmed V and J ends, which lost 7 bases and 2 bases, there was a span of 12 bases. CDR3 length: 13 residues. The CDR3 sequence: CASMAGNPYEQYF. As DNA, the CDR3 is TGTGCCAGCATGGCGGGGAACCCCTACGAGCAGTACTTC.

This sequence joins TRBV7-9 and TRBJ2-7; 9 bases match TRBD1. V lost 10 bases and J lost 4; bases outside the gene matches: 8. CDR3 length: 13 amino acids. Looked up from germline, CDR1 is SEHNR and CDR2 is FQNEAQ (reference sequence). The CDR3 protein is CATGQGPEYEQYF. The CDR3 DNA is TGTGCCACCGGACAGGGGCCGGAATACGAGCAGTACTTC.

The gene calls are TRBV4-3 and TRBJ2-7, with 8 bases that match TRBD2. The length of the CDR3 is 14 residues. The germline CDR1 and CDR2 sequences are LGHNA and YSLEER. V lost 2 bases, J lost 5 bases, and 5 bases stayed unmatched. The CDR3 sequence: CASSQLDGGDEQYF. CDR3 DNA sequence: TGCGCCAGCAGCCAATTAGACGGGGGGGACGAGCAGTACTTC.

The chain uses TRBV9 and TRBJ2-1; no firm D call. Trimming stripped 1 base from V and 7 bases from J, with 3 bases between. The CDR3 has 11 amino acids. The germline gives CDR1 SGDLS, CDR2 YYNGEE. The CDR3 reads CASSVINEQFF. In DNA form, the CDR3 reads TGTGCCAGCAGCGTAATAAATGAGCAGTTCTTC.

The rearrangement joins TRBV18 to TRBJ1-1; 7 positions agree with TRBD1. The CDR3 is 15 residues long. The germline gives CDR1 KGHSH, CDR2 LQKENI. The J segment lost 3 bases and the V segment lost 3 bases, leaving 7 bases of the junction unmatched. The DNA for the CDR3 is TGTGCCAGCTCACCCCAGACAGGGTGGGACACTGAAGCTTTCTTT. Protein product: CASSPQTGWDTEAFF.

The CDR3: CASSLDAGGTTDTQYF. Written as DNA, the CDR3 is TGTGCCAGCAGCTTAGATGCGGGGGGGACCACAGATACGCAGTATTTT. V and J are TRBV7-2 and TRBJ2-3; 9 positions match TRBD2. The CDR3 is made up of 16 amino acids. CDR1 and CDR2 from the germline V gene are SGHTA and FQGNSA. J gave up 2 bases and V 1 base, and 4 bases lay outside the gene matches.

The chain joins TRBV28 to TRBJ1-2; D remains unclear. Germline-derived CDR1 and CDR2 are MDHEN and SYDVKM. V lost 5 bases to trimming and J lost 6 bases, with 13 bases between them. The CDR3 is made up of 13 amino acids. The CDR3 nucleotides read TGTGCCAGCAGTCCCCGTCCAGCGGATGGCTACACCTTC. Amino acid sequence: CASSPRPADGYTF.

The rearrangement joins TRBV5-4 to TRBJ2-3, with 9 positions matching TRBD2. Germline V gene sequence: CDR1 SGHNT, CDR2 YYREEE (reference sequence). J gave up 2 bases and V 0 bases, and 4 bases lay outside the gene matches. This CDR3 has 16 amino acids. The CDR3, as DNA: TGTGCCAGCAGCTTGGTGACTAGCGGACCCACAGATACGCAGTATTTT. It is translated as CASSLVTSGPTDTQYF.

The CDR3 DNA reads TGTGCCAGTAGTCAGGGGAGAGTGGACATTCAGTACTTC. Translating it yields CASSQGRVDIQYF. The chain is built from TRBV19 and TRBJ2-4; maybe TRBD1 (6 bases). This CDR3 region has 13 residues. Trimming stripped 5 bases from V and 8 bases from J, with 13 bases between. Per the germline V gene, CDR1 is LNHDA and CDR2 is SQIVND (reference sequence).

The CDR3 bases are TGTGCCACCAGCAGCCGTCCGGGACAGGGAGTTTACGAGCAGTACTTC. This translates into CATSSRPGQGVYEQYF. This chain uses TRBV15 with TRBJ2-7, with TRBD1 matching over 9 bases. This CDR3 is built from 16 residues. V was pared by 3 bases and J by 4 bases, with 10 bases of the junction left unmatched. Germline values: CDR1 LNHNV, CDR2 YYDKDF (reference sequence).

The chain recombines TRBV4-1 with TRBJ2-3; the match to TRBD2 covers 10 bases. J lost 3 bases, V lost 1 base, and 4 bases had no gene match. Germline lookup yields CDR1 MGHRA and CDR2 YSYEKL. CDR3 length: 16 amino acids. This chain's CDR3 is CASSQAGTSATDTQYF. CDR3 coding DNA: TGCGCCAGCAGCCAAGCCGGGACTAGCGCAACAGATACGCAGTATTTT.

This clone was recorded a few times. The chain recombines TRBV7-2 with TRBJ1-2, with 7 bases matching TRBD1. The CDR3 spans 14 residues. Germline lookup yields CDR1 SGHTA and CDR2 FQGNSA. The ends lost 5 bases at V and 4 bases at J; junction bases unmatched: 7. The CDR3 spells CASSAPRDSYGYTF. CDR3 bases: TGTGCCAGCAGCGCCCCCCGGGACAGCTATGGCTACACCTTC.

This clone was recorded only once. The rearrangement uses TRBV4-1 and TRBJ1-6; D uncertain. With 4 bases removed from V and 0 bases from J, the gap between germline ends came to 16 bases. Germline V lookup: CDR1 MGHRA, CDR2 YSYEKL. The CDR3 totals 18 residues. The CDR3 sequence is CASSPTGIQGSYNSPLHF. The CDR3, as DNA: TGCGCCAGCAGCCCTACGGGGATCCAAGGCTCCTATAATTCACCCCTCCACTTT.